The clone carrying this T cell receptor beta chain was detected only a few times. The target antigen is unknown. Since all of the isolated RNA was reverse transcribed, expressed TCRB transcripts were what got sequenced. Method: immunoSEQ multiplex PCR; TCRdb's copy keeps in-frame clones and lacks some. Of tens of thousands of clones in the sample, 40% to 60% are singletons; the top ten hold 0.3%. The sample is drawn from a study of beta chain features in type 1 diabetes. Study context: Over all samples combined, some 110 million sorted cells were examined. Regarding the study as a whole: Type 1 diabetes patients had TCRB CDR3s that were shorter (moderately but significantly so) in all four CD4+ subsets. Reads derived from cDNA could over-represent cells showing high TCR expression. Type 1 diabetes patients had fewer VDJ junction insertions and more deletions.

Trimming stripped 4 bases from V and 4 bases from J, with 7 bases between. Germline V lookup: CDR1 GTSNPN, CDR2 SVGIG (reference sequence). CDR3 length equals 11 residues. The receptor was isolated from a man under 40 with type 1 diabetes. The chain links TRBV30 to TRBJ1-1; a possible D gene is TRBD1 (6 bases). Sequenced material: stem cell memory CD4+ T cells from blood. CDR3 amino acids: CAWNRVTEAFF. For the CDR3, the DNA is TGTGCCTGGAACAGGGTCACTGAAGCTTTCTTT.